This entry features one TCR beta chain sequence. Time point meaning: newly diagnosed GD, antithyroid drugs for less than 3 months. PBMC RNA served as the TCR library source. The V gene end was trimmed by 4 bases and the J gene end by 0 bases; junction bases not matched to a gene: 4. The CDR3 extends over 16 amino acids. In germline, CDR1 is SGHNT, CDR2 YYREEE (reference sequence). The data are from a study of regulatory T cells in long-lasting Graves disease. Libraries of TCR beta came from iRepertoire HTBI primers plus Arm-PCR of CDR3 regions. TCRdb fed the multiplex PCR reads into MiXCR, producing one record per CDR3 protein. The repertoire holds hundreds of thousands of distinct CDR3 sequences, with roughly 13% as singletons. The sample was also reused in another study, on T cells in Graves' hyperthyroidism and ophthalmopathy.

The V call is TRBV5-4, the J call TRBJ2-3, with 11 nucleotides matching TRBD2. The sequence came from a man aged 25 to 45 with Graves disease. This specimen consisted of peripheral blood mononuclear cells (PBMCs), obtained at new diagnosis, from a patient treated with antithyroid drugs. The CDR3 DNA reads TGTGCCAGCAGCAAAGGGACTAGCGGAAGCACAGATACGCAGTATTTT. This gives the protein CASSKGTSGSTDTQYF.